The 20 T cell receptor beta chains below were found in one sample sequenced in a study of spatial heterogeneity in lung cancer. TCRdb independently ran MiXCR on the 5' RACE reads; one entry per CDR3 protein. The table shows around 40,000 distinct CDR3 sequences, with less than 6% occurring only once. Time point reported: sample taken at primary tumor resection. Unsorted samples of tumor, nontumor lung or frozen PBMC had their whole RNA sequenced. This specimen consisted of PBMCs, obtained at surgery. These receptors came from a male donor with early-stage non-small cell lung cancer.

This clonotype has a handful of counts. The chain recombines TRBV12-3 or TRBV12-4 with TRBJ2-2; D may be TRBD1 (7 bases). The V and J ends lost 11 bases and 3 bases respectively, with 19 bases between them. The CDR3 spans 15 residues. The CDR3 DNA is TGTGCCGCCGGGAGAGGGGGCACATACACCGGGGAGCTGTTTTTT. This sequence encodes CAAGRGGTYTGELFF.

This clonotype was counted many times. The J gene is TRBJ2-7, the V gene TRBV7-9; 11 nucleotides agree with TRBD1. The germline CDR1 and CDR2 sequences are SEHNR and FQNEAQ (reference sequence). Trimming at V came to 5 bases and at J to 4 bases, leaving 7 bases not matched to a gene. The CDR3 sequence is 15 residues long. CDR3 nucleotide sequence: TGTGCCAGCAGCCACCGGGACAGGGGGGGGTACGAGCAGTACTTC. As protein: CASSHRDRGGYEQYF.

This clonotype has ten or more counts. The V gene is TRBV18, the J gene TRBJ2-1; D is unresolved. CDR3 size: 15 residues. V was clipped by 4 bases and J by 0 bases, with 10 bases between them. Germline-derived CDR1 and CDR2 are KGHSH and LQKENI. CDR3 protein: CASSRVGSSYNEQFF. In nucleotides, the CDR3 is TGTGCCAGCTCACGAGTAGGCAGCTCCTACAATGAGCAGTTCTTC.

This clonotype has a count of ten or more. The CDR3 coding sequence is TGTGCCAGCAGTGCGATGACAGGGCTTAATGAAAAACTGTTTTTT. It yields the protein CASSAMTGLNEKLFF. The chain has TRBV12-3 or TRBV12-4 and TRBJ1-4, with 7 bases identical to TRBD1. The CDR3 is made up of 15 amino acids. J was trimmed by 4 bases and V by 5 bases; bases with no gene match: 7.

This clonotype occurred many times. The chain joins TRBV6-2 or TRBV6-3 to TRBJ2-2; either TRBD1 or TRBD2 may supply D (6 bases each). The length of the CDR3 is 14 residues. Germline CDR1 is MNHEY and CDR2 is SVGEGT. V was pared by 10 bases and J by 12 bases, with 24 bases between. In DNA form, the CDR3 reads TGTGCCACCCGACGCTCTCCGGGGGCTCAGCAGCTGTTTTTT. Translated, it gives CATRRSPGAQQLFF.

V gene TRBV5-4 combines with J gene TRBJ2-1, with a weak D call TRBD2 (5 bases). With 1 base removed from V and 5 bases from J, the gap between germline ends came to 19 bases. Per germline, CDR1 SGHNT and CDR2 YYREEE (reference sequence). This CDR3 has 17 amino acids. CDR3 residues: CASSLRKRLDVNNEQFF. CDR3 DNA: TGTGCCAGCAGCTTGAGGAAGCGGCTAGACGTGAACAATGAGCAGTTCTTC.

This clonotype has at least ten counts. Here the CDR3 reads CASSLDGRANTGELFF. In DNA form, the CDR3 reads TGTGCCAGCAGCTTAGATGGCAGGGCCAACACCGGGGAGCTGTTTTTT. The rearrangement links TRBV7-9 to TRBJ2-2; D might be TRBD1 (5 bases). Germline V lookup: CDR1 SEHNR, CDR2 FQNEAQ (reference sequence). Between the trimmed V and J ends, which lost 1 base and 2 bases, there was a span of 11 bases. CDR3 length: 16 amino acids.

This clonotype was seen at least ten times. This chain connects TRBV20-1 to TRBJ2-4, with 7 bases that match TRBD1. Germline CDR1 reads DFQATT; CDR2 reads SNEGSKA (reference sequence). There are 13 residues in the CDR3. The trim removed 1 base at V and 5 bases at J, leaving 2 bases unmatched. CDR3 nucleotide sequence: TGCAGTGCTAGAGGGGACAGCCAAAACATTCAGTACTTC. It translates to CSARGDSQNIQYF.

In this sample, this clonotype is medium-sized. The chain is built from TRBV7-9 and TRBJ1-1; D gene unclear. Per the germline V gene, CDR1 is SEHNR and CDR2 is FQNEAQ (reference sequence). CDR3 length equals 13 residues. V gave up 3 bases and J gave up 2 bases, with 7 bases separating them. Here the CDR3 reads CASSLDVNTEAFF. The CDR3 DNA follows: TGTGCCAGCAGCTTGGATGTTAACACTGAAGCTTTCTTT.

This chain uses TRBV20-1 with TRBJ2-3; D might be TRBD1 (6 bases). The germline V gene encodes CDR1 DFQATT and CDR2 SNEGSKA (reference sequence). The CDR3 consists of 14 residues. V dropped 3 bases and J dropped 4 bases, with 14 bases sitting between them. The CDR3: CSASYEGGADTQYF. CDR3 nucleotides: TGCAGTGCTAGTTACGAAGGGGGTGCAGATACGCAGTATTTT.

This clonotype appeared a few times. The chain recombines TRBV2 with TRBJ2-7, with unresolved D. The CDR3 sequence is 11 residues long. The ends were cut back, 6 bases at V and 1 base at J, with 4 bases in the middle. Per germline, CDR1 SNHLY and CDR2 FYNNEI. The CDR3 nucleotides read TGTGCCAGCAGACCGTCCTACGAGCAGTACTTC. Translating gives CASRPSYEQYF.

This clonotype was recorded at least ten times. The V call is TRBV7-2, the J call TRBJ1-5; D remains ambiguous. CDR1 is SGHTA, CDR2 FQGNSA, per germline. The CDR3 is 13 amino acids. V lost 7 bases and J lost 2, with 9 bases in between. CDR3 sequence (DNA): TGTGCCAGCACCCTGGAGGGCAATCAGCCCCAGCATTTT. As protein: CASTLEGNQPQHF.

This clonotype showed up many times. This chain links TRBV5-1 with TRBJ2-5; no clear D. V dropped 3 bases and J dropped 0 bases, with 3 bases sitting between them. This CDR3 region has 12 residues. Per the germline V gene, CDR1 is SGHRS and CDR2 is YFSETQ. CDR3 region: CASSWDQETQYF. The CDR3 region has the DNA TGCGCCAGCAGCTGGGACCAAGAGACCCAGTACTTC.

This chain uses TRBV4-2 with TRBJ2-3; TRBD2 aligns across 10 bases. There are 17 residues in the CDR3. J was trimmed by 3 bases and V by 3 bases; bases with no gene match: 9. CDR1 is LGHNA and CDR2 is YNFKEQ in the germline V gene. The CDR3 loop reads CASSQLTSGVWTDTQYF. CDR3 nucleotides: TGTGCCAGCAGCCAGCTAACTAGCGGGGTATGGACAGATACGCAGTATTTT.

The rearrangement uses TRBV6-2 or TRBV6-3 and TRBJ1-1; maybe TRBD1 (6 bases). Germline CDR1 and CDR2: MNHEY and SVGEGT. The V and J ends lost 2 bases and 4 bases respectively, with 14 bases between them. The CDR3 length is 15 residues. Written as DNA, the CDR3 is TGTGCCAGCAGTTACGACGGGGGCGGAGGCACTGAAGCTTTCTTT. This encodes CASSYDGGGGTEAFF.

This clonotype was recorded at least ten times. The gene calls are TRBV27 and TRBJ2-7, with 8 bases matching TRBD1. V was pared by 5 bases and J by 4 bases, with 4 bases of the junction left unmatched. From germline, CDR1 is MNHEY and CDR2 SMNVEV (reference sequence). The CDR3 runs to 13 residues. CDR3 nucleotide sequence: TGTGCCAGCAGTACAGACAGGGGATACGAGCAGTACTTC. It yields the protein CASSTDRGYEQYF.

This clonotype was detected ten times or more. The gene calls are TRBV2 and TRBJ1-5, with 7 bases matching TRBD1. There are 15 residues in the CDR3. CDR1 and CDR2 (germline): SNHLY, FYNNEI. The J segment lost 4 bases and the V segment lost 7 bases, leaving 10 bases of the junction unmatched. The CDR3 loop reads CASTQQGTKNQPQHF. DNA of the CDR3: TGTGCCAGCACTCAACAGGGGACGAAGAATCAGCCCCAGCATTTT.

This clonotype was seen repeatedly, ten times or more. The CDR3 loop reads CASSPGGQNQPQHF. CDR3 DNA: TGCGCCAGCAGCCCTGGGGGACAGAATCAGCCCCAGCATTTT. The chain is built from TRBV10-1 and TRBJ1-5; 7 nucleotides agree with TRBD1. Trimming cost V 6 bases and J 4 bases; bases outside gene matches: 6. CDR1 and CDR2 (germline): WNHNN, SYGVQD (reference sequence). The CDR3 contains 14 residues.

Worth noting for this clonotype: This could be a read error, since a much larger clone is one nucleotide away. The chain couples TRBV7-2 to TRBJ2-7; D not certain. The length of the CDR3 is 13 residues. CDR1 is SGHTA, CDR2 FQGNSA, per germline. With 4 bases removed from V and 1 base from J, the gap between germline ends came to 8 bases. CDR3 in amino acids: CASSYMWSYEQYF. CDR3 DNA sequence: TGTGCCAGCAGCTATATGTGGTCCTACGAGCAGTACTTC.

This clonotype has a count of ten or more. The J gene is TRBJ1-1, the V gene TRBV7-2; D is perhaps TRBD1 (5 bases). Trimming shortened V by 1 base and J by 2 bases, and 8 bases separated the two germline ends. This CDR3 is built from 14 residues. Germline CDR1 SGHTA, CDR2 FQGNSA. The CDR3 coding sequence is TGTGCCAGCAGCTTAGTCAGGGTTAACACTGAAGCTTTCTTT. Translating gives CASSLVRVNTEAFF.